Presented here are 4 T cell receptor beta chains from one specimen sequenced in a study of T cells after yellow fever vaccination. TCRdb reprocessed the 5' RACE reads via MiXCR and lists one record per CDR3 protein. Of some 250,000 distinct CDR3 sequences listed, approximately 3.8% are singletons. Material: PBMCs, obtained 15 days after the yellow fever booster vaccination. These receptors originate from a man aged 18 to 35 who received the YFV17D yellow fever vaccine.

This clonotype was found many times. This chain joins TRBV4-3 and TRBJ2-1, with a weak D call TRBD2 (6 bases). In germline, CDR1 is LGHNA, CDR2 YSLEER. CDR3 length: 13 amino acids. The germline V and J ends were trimmed by 0 bases and 10 bases, with 10 bases remaining between them. CDR3 sequence reads: CASSQDLGREQFF. The CDR3 DNA follows: TGCGCCAGCAGCCAAGATCTCGGGAGAGAGCAGTTCTTC.

This clonotype was seen many times. The chain carries TRBV5-4 and TRBJ1-4; TRBD1 is a possible D gene (5 bases). The CDR3 length is 15 residues. Germline assignment: CDR1 SGHNT and CDR2 YYREEE (reference sequence). The V end was cut by 4 bases, the J end by 8 bases, with 18 bases between. CDR3 sequence reads: CASSPTRGRGEKLFF. For the CDR3, the DNA is TGTGCCAGCAGCCCCACGAGGGGCAGAGGCGAAAAACTGTTTTTT.

The genes are TRBV7-9 and TRBJ1-4; D uncertain. There are 15 residues in the CDR3. The V and J ends lost 2 bases and 0 bases respectively, with 7 bases between them. Germline CDR1 reads SEHNR; CDR2 reads FQNEAQ (reference sequence). In nucleotides, the CDR3 is TGTGCCAGCAGCTTATCCGCTGCAACTAATGAAAAACTGTTTTTT. Translation: CASSLSAATNEKLFF.

This clonotype was recorded a few times. The chain couples TRBV12-3 or TRBV12-4 to TRBJ1-2; 7 bases fit TRBD1. The junction had 5 bases not matched to a gene; V was cut back by 6 bases and J by 4 bases. The CDR3 sequence is 13 residues long. CDR3 loop: CASSQGESYGYTF. The CDR3 bases are TGTGCCAGCAGCCAGGGGGAGAGCTATGGCTACACCTTC.